A selection of T cell receptor beta chains follows, all from one sample in a study of cytomegalovirus exposure and HLA in healthy donors. The protocol was immunoSEQ multiplex PCR, while the TCRdb copy is restricted to in-frame clones and leaves out a portion. The repertoire holds roughly 100,000 clones, with around 80% as singletons. Specimen: PBMCs. These receptors all stem from a man aged 25 to 45 in good health and CMV-seropositive. The CDR3 runs from the conserved cysteine through the conserved F or W. D genes are given only for firm matches. Size tells how often a clone was seen (once, few, many) or the class of an expanded clone, and some rows leave it out.

clone size	CDR3 length	V gene	J gene	D gene	CDR3 protein	CDR3 DNA
.	17	TRBV7-9	TRBJ2-2	TRBD1	CASSLGRTGGFGGELFF	TGTGCCAGCAGCTTGGGAAGGACAGGGGGATTTGGCGGGGAGCTGTTTTTT
.	16	TRBV10-3	TRBJ2-3	TRBD1	CAISQNRGKGTDTQYF	TGTGCCATCAGTCAAAACAGGGGAAAGGGCACAGATACGCAGTATTTT
.	13	TRBV30	TRBJ1-4	TRBD1	CAWETGVNEKLFF	TGTGCCTGGGAGACAGGGGTTAATGAAAAACTGTTTTTT
.	12	TRBV5-1	TRBJ1-2	TRBD1	CASSSGTDGYTF	TGCGCCAGCAGTTCCGGGACAGATGGCTACACCTTC
once	13	TRBV19	TRBJ1-3	.	CASQRGPGNTIYF	TGTGCCAGCCAGCGGGGGCCTGGAAACACCATATATTTT
.	15	TRBV7-2	TRBJ2-7	TRBD1	CASSPGQGRSYEQYF	TGTGCCAGCAGCCCGGGACAGGGGCGGTCCTACGAGCAGTACTTC
.	13	TRBV7-8	TRBJ1-2	.	CASSPWPGYGYTF	TGTGCCAGCAGCCCATGGCCAGGATATGGCTACACCTTC
.	12	TRBV19	TRBJ1-1	.	CASSDRLTEAFF	TGTGCCAGTAGTGACAGGTTAACTGAAGCTTTCTTT
once	14	TRBV5-1	TRBJ1-1	.	CASSRDNLNTEAFF	TGCGCCAGCAGCCGGGACAATTTGAACACTGAAGCTTTCTTT
few	13	TRBV30	TRBJ2-2	TRBD2	CAWSVKSSGGLFF	TGTGCCTGGAGTGTAAAAAGTAGCGGGGGGCTGTTTTTT
.	13	TRBV14	TRBJ1-1	.	CASSPRGNTEAFF	TGTGCCAGCAGCCCCAGAGGGAACACTGAAGCTTTCTTT
.	16	TRBV4-3	TRBJ1-5	.	CASSQDLRGGNQPQHF	TGCGCCAGCAGCCAAGATCTCAGGGGCGGCAATCAGCCCCAGCATTTT
.	14	TRBV6-4	TRBJ1-5	.	CASRWATKGQPQHF	TGTGCCAGCAGGTGGGCCACCAAAGGACAGCCCCAGCATTTT
.	15	TRBV6-5	TRBJ2-3	.	CASSPQGEGTDTQYF	TGTGCCAGCAGTCCCCAGGGCGAGGGCACAGATACGCAGTATTTT
.	14	TRBV7-9	TRBJ1-5	.	CASSETGNNQPQHF	TGTGCCAGCAGCGAAACAGGAAACAATCAGCCCCAGCATTTT
.	16	TRBV19	TRBJ1-5	TRBD1	CASSMIWTGARGPQHF	TGTGCCAGTAGTATGATTTGGACAGGGGCGAGGGGGCCCCAGCATTTT
.	15	TRBV6-1	TRBJ2-7	.	CASSGGGFFTHEQYF	TGTGCCAGCAGTGGTGGAGGGTTCTTTACCCACGAGCAGTACTTC
.	15	TRBV5-4	TRBJ2-7	.	CASSRGLLGSYEQYF	TGTGCCAGCAGCCGCGGACTTCTTGGCTCCTACGAGCAGTACTTC
.	15	TRBV5-4	TRBJ1-4	.	CASSLVGQSNEKLFF	TGTGCCAGCAGCTTGGTAGGACAGAGTAATGAAAAACTGTTTTTT
medium-sized	16	TRBV10-3	TRBJ2-1	.	CAISGLGAKFVWEQFF	TGTGCCATCAGTGGATTGGGGGCGAAGTTTGTCTGGGAGCAGTTCTTC
.	11	TRBV5-4	TRBJ2-5	.	CASSFYETQYF	TGTGCCAGCAGCTTTTATGAGACCCAGTACTTC
.	16	TRBV19	TRBJ1-1	.	CASSSQRQAVNTEAFF	TGTGCCAGTAGTTCTCAGAGACAGGCTGTGAACACTGAAGCTTTCTTT
.	15	TRBV5-1	TRBJ1-2	TRBD1	CASRAEGQGSYGYTF	TGCGCCAGCAGGGCCGAGGGACAGGGTTCCTATGGCTACACCTTC